The T cell receptor beta chain described here comes from a study of T cell responses to AZD1222 COVID-19 vaccine. Regarding the study as a whole: Nearly half of the spike-specific TCRs reportedly recognize variant regions that carry no mutations. Donor demographics were predominantly white British with a female majority; clonal diversity may be underestimated.

This clone was observed once. Its antigen is still unknown. Clones were read by immunoSEQ multiplex PCR, and TCRdb kept only the in-frame ones, dropping some. This sample has roughly 200,000 clones; around 93% occur once, and the top ten carry approximately 0.98%. This CDR3 is built from 17 residues. Trimming pared 1 base from V and 0 bases from J, leaving 13 bases between. Germline loops: CDR1 SGHVS, CDR2 FNYEAQ. The source is an adult who received the MenACWY meningococcal vaccine as a control. This sample comprised peripheral blood, obtained 28 days after the second dose of the MenACWY control vaccine. The chain joins TRBV7-6 to TRBJ1-3; unclear D gene. The CDR3 reads CASSLESPPSSGNTIYF. The CDR3 DNA reads as TGTGCCAGCAGCTTAGAATCCCCGCCAAGCTCTGGAAACACCATATATTTT.